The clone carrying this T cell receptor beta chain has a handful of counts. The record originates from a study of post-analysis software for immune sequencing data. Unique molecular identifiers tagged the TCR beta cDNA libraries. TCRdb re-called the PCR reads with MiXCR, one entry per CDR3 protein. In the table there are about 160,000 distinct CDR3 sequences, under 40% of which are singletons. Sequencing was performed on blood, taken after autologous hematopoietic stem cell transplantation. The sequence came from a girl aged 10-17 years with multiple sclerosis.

As DNA, the CDR3 is TGCAGTGCACCGACAGCGGCCAAAAACATTCAGTACTTC. Its protein is CSAPTAAKNIQYF. V gene TRBV20-1 combines with J gene TRBJ2-4, with D possibly TRBD1 on 5 matching bases. V lost 6 bases and J lost 1, with 10 bases in between. The germline CDR1 and CDR2 sequences are DFQATT and SNEGSKA (reference sequence). This CDR3 is built from 13 residues.